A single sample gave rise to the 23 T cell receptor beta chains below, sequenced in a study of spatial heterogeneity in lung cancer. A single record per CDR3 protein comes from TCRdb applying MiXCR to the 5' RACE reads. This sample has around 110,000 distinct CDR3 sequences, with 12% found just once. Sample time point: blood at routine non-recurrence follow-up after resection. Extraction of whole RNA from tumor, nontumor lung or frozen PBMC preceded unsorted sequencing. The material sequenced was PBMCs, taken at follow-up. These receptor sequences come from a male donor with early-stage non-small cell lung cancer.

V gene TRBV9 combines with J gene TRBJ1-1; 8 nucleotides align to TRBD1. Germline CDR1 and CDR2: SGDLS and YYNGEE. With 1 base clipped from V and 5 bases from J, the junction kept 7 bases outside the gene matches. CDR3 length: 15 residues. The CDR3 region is CASSVIGQGVTEAFF. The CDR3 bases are TGTGCCAGCAGCGTAATAGGACAGGGAGTTACTGAAGCTTTCTTT.

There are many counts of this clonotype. The CDR3 here is CSGGTANTEAFF. The CDR3 nucleotides read TGCAGCGGAGGTACAGCGAACACTGAAGCTTTCTTT. V usage is TRBV29-1 and J usage is TRBJ1-1; D unclear. V lost 7 bases and J 1 base, leaving 10 bases between the germline ends. CDR3 length: 12 residues. Germline CDR1 and CDR2: SQVTM and ANQGSEA. The full variable domain, with the rest looked up from reference TRBV29-1 and TRBJ1-1, is SAVISQKPSRDICQRGTSLTIQCQVDSQVTMMFWYRQQPGQSLTLIATANQGSEATYESGFVIDKFPISRPNLTFSTLTVSNMSPEDSSIYLCSGGTANTEAFFGQGTRLTVV.

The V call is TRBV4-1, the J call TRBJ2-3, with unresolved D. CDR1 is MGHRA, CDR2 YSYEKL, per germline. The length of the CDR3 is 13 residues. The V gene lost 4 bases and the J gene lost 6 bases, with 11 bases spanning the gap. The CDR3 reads CASSRGPSDTQYF. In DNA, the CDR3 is TGCGCCAGCAGCCGCGGACCTTCGGATACGCAGTATTTT.

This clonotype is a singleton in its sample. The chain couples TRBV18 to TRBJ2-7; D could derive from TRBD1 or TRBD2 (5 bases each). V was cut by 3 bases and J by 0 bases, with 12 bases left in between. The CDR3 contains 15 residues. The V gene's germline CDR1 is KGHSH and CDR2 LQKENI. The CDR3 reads CASSPGSGTSYEQYF. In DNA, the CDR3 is TGTGCCAGCTCACCGGGTTCCGGGACCTCCTACGAGCAGTACTTC. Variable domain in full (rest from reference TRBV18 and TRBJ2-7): NAGVMQNPRHLVRRRGQEARLRCSPMKGHSHVYWYRQLPEEGLKFMVYLQKENIIDESGMPKERFSAEFPKEGPSILRIQQVVRGDSAAYFCASSPGSGTSYEQYFGPGTRLTVT.

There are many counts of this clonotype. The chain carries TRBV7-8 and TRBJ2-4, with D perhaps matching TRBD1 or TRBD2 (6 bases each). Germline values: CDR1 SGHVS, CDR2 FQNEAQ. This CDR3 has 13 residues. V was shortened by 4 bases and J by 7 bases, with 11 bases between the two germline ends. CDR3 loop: CASSWAGGNIQYF. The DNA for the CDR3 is TGTGCCAGCAGCTGGGCCGGGGGCAACATTCAGTACTTC.

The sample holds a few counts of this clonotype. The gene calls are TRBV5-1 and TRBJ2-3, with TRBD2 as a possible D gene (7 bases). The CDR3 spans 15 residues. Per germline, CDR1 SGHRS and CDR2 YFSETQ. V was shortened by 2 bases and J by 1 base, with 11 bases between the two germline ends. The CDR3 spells CASSLGGAGTDTQYF. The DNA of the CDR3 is TGCGCCAGCAGCTTAGGGGGGGCCGGCACAGATACGCAGTATTTT.

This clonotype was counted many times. For the CDR3, the DNA is TGTGCCAGCAGTATCGGGACAGGGTACCAAGAGACCCAGTACTTC. It translates to CASSIGTGYQETQYF. This rearrangement joins TRBV27 to TRBJ2-5; TRBD1 agrees at 9 bases. Germline lookup yields CDR1 MNHEY and CDR2 SMNVEV (reference sequence). CDR3 size: 15 residues. The ends lost 5 bases at V and 0 bases at J; junction bases unmatched: 4.

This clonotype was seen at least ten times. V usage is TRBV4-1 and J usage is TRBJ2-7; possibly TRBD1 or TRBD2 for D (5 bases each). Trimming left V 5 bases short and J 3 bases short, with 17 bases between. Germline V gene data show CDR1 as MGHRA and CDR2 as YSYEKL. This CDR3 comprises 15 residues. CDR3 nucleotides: TGCGCCAGCAGCTGGAGACACGGGGACCTCTACGAGCAGTACTTC. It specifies CASSWRHGDLYEQYF.

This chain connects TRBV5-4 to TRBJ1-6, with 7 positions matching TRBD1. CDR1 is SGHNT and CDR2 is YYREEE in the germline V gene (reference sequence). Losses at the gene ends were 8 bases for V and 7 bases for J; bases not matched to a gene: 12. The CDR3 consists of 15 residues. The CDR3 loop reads CARSPRTGPNSPLHF. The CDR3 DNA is TGTGCCAGAAGTCCTCGGACAGGCCCCAATTCACCCCTCCACTTT. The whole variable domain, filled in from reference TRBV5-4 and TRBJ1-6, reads ETGVTQSPTHLIKTRGQQVTLRCSSQSGHNTVSWYQQALGQGPQFIFQYYREEENGRGNFPPRFSGLQFPNYSSELNVNALELDDSALYLCARSPRTGPNSPLHFGNGTRLTVT.

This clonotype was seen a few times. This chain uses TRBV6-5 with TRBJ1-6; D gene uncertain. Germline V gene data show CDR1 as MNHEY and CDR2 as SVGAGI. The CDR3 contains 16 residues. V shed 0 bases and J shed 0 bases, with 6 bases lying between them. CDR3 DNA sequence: TGTGCCAGCAGTTACTCGTCGAGCTCCTATAATTCACCCCTCCACTTT. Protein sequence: CASSYSSSSYNSPLHF.

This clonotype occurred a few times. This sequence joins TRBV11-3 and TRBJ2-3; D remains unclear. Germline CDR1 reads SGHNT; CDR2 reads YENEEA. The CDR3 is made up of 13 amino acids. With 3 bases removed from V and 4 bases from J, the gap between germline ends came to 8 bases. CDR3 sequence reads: CASSFSNSDTQYF. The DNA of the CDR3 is TGTGCCAGCAGCTTCTCCAATTCAGATACGCAGTATTTT.

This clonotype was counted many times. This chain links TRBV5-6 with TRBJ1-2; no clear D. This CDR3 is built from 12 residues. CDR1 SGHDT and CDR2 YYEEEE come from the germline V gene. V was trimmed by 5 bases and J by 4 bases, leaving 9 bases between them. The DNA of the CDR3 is TGTGCCAGCAGTCGGGAGGGCTATGGCTACACCTTC. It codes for CASSREGYGYTF.

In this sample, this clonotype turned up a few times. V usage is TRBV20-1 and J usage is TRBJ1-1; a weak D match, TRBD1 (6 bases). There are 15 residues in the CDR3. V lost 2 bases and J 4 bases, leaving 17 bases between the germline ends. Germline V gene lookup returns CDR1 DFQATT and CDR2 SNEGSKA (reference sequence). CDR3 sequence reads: CSARLPGRGSTEAFF. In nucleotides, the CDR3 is TGCAGTGCTAGACTACCAGGCAGGGGAAGCACTGAAGCTTTCTTT.

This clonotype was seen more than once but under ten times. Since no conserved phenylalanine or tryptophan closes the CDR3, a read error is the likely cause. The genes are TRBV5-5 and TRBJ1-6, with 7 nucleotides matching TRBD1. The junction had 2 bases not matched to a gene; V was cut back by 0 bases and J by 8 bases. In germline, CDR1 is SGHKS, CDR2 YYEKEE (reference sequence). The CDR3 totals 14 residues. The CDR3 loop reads CASSLEGADSPLHL. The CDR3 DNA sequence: TGTGCCAGCAGCTTGGAGGGGGCAGATTCACCCCTCCACTTA.

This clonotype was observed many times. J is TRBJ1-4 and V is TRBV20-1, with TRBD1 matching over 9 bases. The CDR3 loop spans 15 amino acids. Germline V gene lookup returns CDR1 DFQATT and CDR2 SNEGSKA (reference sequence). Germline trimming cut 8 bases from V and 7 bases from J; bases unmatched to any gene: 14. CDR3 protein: CSPDSRTGASEKLFF. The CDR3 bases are TGCAGTCCCGACTCACGGACAGGGGCGAGTGAAAAACTGTTTTTT.

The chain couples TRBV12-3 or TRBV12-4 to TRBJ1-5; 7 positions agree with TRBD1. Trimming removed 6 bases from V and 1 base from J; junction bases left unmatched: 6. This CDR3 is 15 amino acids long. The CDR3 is CASRSQGESNQPQHF. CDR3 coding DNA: TGTGCCAGCAGATCCCAGGGGGAGAGCAATCAGCCCCAGCATTTT.

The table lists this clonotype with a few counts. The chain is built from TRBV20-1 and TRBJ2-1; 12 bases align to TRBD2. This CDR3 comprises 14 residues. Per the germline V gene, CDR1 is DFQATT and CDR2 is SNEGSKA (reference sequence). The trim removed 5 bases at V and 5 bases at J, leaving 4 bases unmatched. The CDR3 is CSAGLAGFNNEQFF. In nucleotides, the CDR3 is TGCAGTGCTGGACTAGCGGGGTTCAACAATGAGCAGTTCTTC.

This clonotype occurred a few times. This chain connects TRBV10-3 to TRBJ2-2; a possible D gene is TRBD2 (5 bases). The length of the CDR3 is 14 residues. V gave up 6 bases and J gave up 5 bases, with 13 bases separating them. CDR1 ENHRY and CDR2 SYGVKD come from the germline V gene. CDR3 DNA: TGTGCCATCAGCCCCGGGGTTGATACCGGGGAGCTGTTTTTT. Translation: CAISPGVDTGELFF.

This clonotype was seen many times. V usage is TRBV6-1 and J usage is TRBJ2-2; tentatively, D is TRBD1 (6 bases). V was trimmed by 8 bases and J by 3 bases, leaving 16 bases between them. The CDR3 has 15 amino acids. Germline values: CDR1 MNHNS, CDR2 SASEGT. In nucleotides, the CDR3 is TGTGCCAGCCGCGAGGGGGAAGGACACACCGGGGAGCTGTTTTTT. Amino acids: CASREGEGHTGELFF.

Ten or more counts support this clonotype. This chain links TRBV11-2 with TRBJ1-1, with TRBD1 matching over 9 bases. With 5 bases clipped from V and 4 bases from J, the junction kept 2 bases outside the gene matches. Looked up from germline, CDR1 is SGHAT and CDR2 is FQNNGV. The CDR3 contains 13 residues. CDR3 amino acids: CASSEQGATEAFF. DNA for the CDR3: TGTGCCAGCAGCGAACAGGGGGCCACTGAAGCTTTCTTT.

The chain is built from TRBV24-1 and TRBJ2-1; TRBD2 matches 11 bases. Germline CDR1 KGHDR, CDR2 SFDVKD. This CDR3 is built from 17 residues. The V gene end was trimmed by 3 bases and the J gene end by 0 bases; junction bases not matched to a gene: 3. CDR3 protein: CATSDQTSGVSYNEQFF. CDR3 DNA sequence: TGTGCCACCAGTGATCAGACTAGCGGGGTCTCCTACAATGAGCAGTTCTTC.

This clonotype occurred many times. CDR3 sequence reads: CASSYSSTGRESYEQYF. CDR3 sequence (DNA): TGTGCCAGCAGTTACTCGTCCACGGGCAGGGAGTCCTACGAGCAGTACTTC. The V call is TRBV6-2 or TRBV6-3, the J call TRBJ2-7; D possibly matches TRBD1 or TRBD2 (5 bases each). This CDR3 has 17 amino acids. In germline, CDR1 is MNHEY, CDR2 SVGEGT. Trimming removed 0 bases at V and 1 base at J, with 16 bases between.

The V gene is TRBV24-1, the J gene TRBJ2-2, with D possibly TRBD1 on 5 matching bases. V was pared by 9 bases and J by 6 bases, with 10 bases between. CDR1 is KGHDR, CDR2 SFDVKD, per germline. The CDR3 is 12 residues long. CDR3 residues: CATSQGPGELFF. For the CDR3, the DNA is TGTGCCACCTCCCAGGGCCCCGGGGAGCTGTTTTTT.